This T cell receptor (beta chain) was retrieved from a study of blood T cell repertoires in COVID-19 (dated by TCRdb to 2020 to 2022). Turning to the overall study: The collaborator samples originated in the United States, Italy and Spain and spanned the acute and convalescent phases of COVID-19. A freely available public database, intended as a resource for researchers studying the immune response to SARS-CoV-2, is where the repertoires were released. A de-identified subject ID, COVID-19 status, age in years and sex were almost always included in the sample metadata. The prospective study material was composed of cDNA or gDNA derived from T cells, B-cell-depleted T cells, or PBMCs. Samples were obtained from the ongoing ImmuneRACE study (first 160 participants) and from roughly 1,300 subjects provided by 6 global collaborators. Deeply sampled blood TCRbeta repertoires from subjects exposed to, actively infected with, or recovered from COVID-19 were included in the dataset. Where available, HLA class I and class II types were taken from metadata supplied by the sample provider and were not determined by assay-based typing. What the work shows at the level of the full study, not this receptor alone: The amount of clinical and demographic metadata varied by source and participant and was provided uncurated.

One collaborating source in Seattle enrolled patients while the patients were actively infected and followed the patients over time throughout the course of disease. The collaborating institutions used their own protocols to collect whole blood in K2EDTA tubes. For TCRbeta analysis, collaborators shipped samples as frozen whole blood, isolated PBMCs, or DNA extracted from either of those sample types. TCRbeta CDR3 regions were amplified from genomic DNA using the immunoSEQ Assay, a bias-controlled multiplex PCR. The published analysis was carried out like this. Nucleated cell counts per sample were estimated from amplification of reference gene primers within the assay. To quantify the absolute abundance of each unique TCRbeta CDR3 rearrangement, sequence reads were collapsed and filtered. Productive Simpson clonality was computed per sample as the square root of Simpson's diversity index over productive rearrangements. The source is immuneACCESS, and TCRdb retained only in-frame sequences with V and J called. Part of the clones is not carried over; for the studies checked, unresolved V genes explain less than half of this, and the remainder is unexplained. D and trimming come from the DNA, and the V and J calls and clone size come from that table. The sample profile shows under 250,000 clones; 79% of them were found once. The leading ten clones occupy around 5.4% of the sample.

Details on this clone: No antigen is known for it. No much larger clonotype is one base removed from it; base qualities were not supplied.

V loses 5 bases, J loses 4 bases, and the germline ends lie 9 bases apart. Including the terminal cysteine and phenylalanine, the CDR3 comprises 13 residues. Of all the DNA, just the CDR3 is kept, 39 bases in frame from base 1. From the germline V gene, CDR1 is KGHDR and CDR2 is SFDVKD. This sequence originates from a woman between 40 and 50 years old with COVID-19, enrolled during active disease. What was sequenced was peripheral blood. The rearranged segments are TRBV24-1 and TRBJ2-3; too little of a D gene remains to name it. The nucleotide sequence is TGTGCCACCAGTGGTCAAGCCTCAGATACGCAGTATTTT. The encoded protein is CATSGQASDTQYF.